The rows below give T cell receptor beta chains drawn from one sample of a study of T cells in Graves' hyperthyroidism and ophthalmopathy. TCRdb itself ran the multiplex PCR reads through MiXCR, one entry per CDR3 protein. Seen here are hundreds of thousands of distinct CDR3 sequences, about 45% observed once, and the top ten hold 7% to 7.5%. Material for sequencing was peripheral blood or thyroid tissue (not recorded which). These receptors were collected from an adult man with Graves' disease, either hyperthyroidism or ophthalmopathy (not recorded which). Both conserved end residues are part of each CDR3. The D gene is left open where the match is weak. Clone size, where shown, is once, few, many, or a class for clones that have expanded.

J gene	clone size	D gene	V gene	CDR3 protein	CDR3 DNA
TRBJ1-6	.	TRBD1	TRBV9	CASSVGQGANNSPLHF	TGTGCCAGCAGCGTAGGACAGGGGGCAAATAATTCACCCCTCCACTTT
TRBJ1-5	few	.	TRBV25-1	CARRVGQPQHF	TGTGCCAGGAGGGTCGGTCAGCCCCAGCATTTT
TRBJ1-1	.	TRBD1	TRBV4-2	CASSPRTGGSEAFF	TGTGCCAGCAGCCCACGGACAGGGGGTAGTGAAGCTTTCTTT
TRBJ1-5	few	.	TRBV5-1	CASSLEGNNNQPQHF	TGCGCCAGCAGCTTGGAAGGGAACAACAATCAGCCCCAGCATTTT
TRBJ1-1	.	TRBD1	TRBV7-2	CASSLTRQGAGAFF	TGTGCCAGCAGCTTGACAAGACAGGGGGCTGGAGCTTTCTTT
TRBJ2-7	few	TRBD1	TRBV7-2	CASSSTWDRALYEQYF	TGCGCCAGCAGCTCGACATGGGACAGGGCCCTCTACGAGCAGTACTTC
TRBJ1-5	few	TRBD1	TRBV19	CASSIGQGAAQPQHF	TGTGCCAGTAGTATAGGACAGGGGGCGGCCCAGCCCCAGCATTTT
TRBJ1-4	.	TRBD1	TRBV15	CATSRARTGANEKLFF	TGTGCCACCAGCAGAGCACGGACAGGGGCTAATGAAAAACTGTTTTTT
TRBJ2-3	.	TRBD2	TRBV15	CATSRDLSGTIDTQYF	TGTGCCACCAGCAGAGATCTCAGCGGGACGATAGATACGCAGTATTTT
TRBJ1-1	many	.	TRBV11-2	CASSLDRGRGTEAFF	TGTGCCAGCAGCTTAGACAGGGGAAGAGGGACTGAAGCTTTCTTT
TRBJ1-1	.	.	TRBV29-1	CSVEEPGFF	TGCAGCGTTGAAGAGCCGGGGTTCTTT
TRBJ1-2	many	TRBD1	TRBV29-1	CSATGQTYGYTF	TGCAGCGCCACGGGACAGACGTATGGCTACACCTTC
TRBJ2-7	.	TRBD1	TRBV5-6	CASSDPSGTGSYEQYF	TGTGCCAGCAGCGATCCGTCGGGGACAGGTTCCTACGAGCAGTACTTC
TRBJ1-2	.	TRBD1	TRBV10-3	CAISIQQGLYGYTF	TGTGCCATCAGTATCCAACAGGGGCTCTATGGCTACACCTTC
TRBJ2-5	many	TRBD2	TRBV7-9	CASSPIAGGSGETQYF	TGTGCCAGCAGCCCGATAGCGGGAGGGTCTGGGGAGACCCAGTACTTC
TRBJ2-7	many	.	TRBV7-6	CASSLLREGYEQYF	TGTGCCAGCAGCCTGTTACGGGAAGGCTACGAGCAGTACTTC
TRBJ1-5	.	.	TRBV10-3	CAISDYGLAGGQPQHF	TGTGCCATCAGTGACTACGGACTAGCGGGAGGCCAGCCCCAGCATTTT
TRBJ2-7	.	.	TRBV5-1	CASSLEGGSPYEQYF	TGCGCCAGCAGCTTGGAAGGGGGGAGCCCCTACGAGCAGTACTTC
TRBJ1-4	.	TRBD1	TRBV24-1	CATSDPQGATNEKLFF	TGTGCCACCAGTGATCCCCAGGGGGCAACTAATGAAAAACTGTTTTTT
TRBJ2-2	.	TRBD1	TRBV2	CASSRTGFGELFF	TGTGCCAGCAGTCGGACAGGGTTCGGGGAGCTGTTTTTT
TRBJ2-7	.	.	TRBV6-5	CASRPRGAGYAYEQYF	TGTGCCAGCAGGCCCAGAGGAGCAGGGTACGCCTACGAGCAGTACTTC
TRBJ1-5	many	.	TRBV29-1	CSVAPGNSNQPQHF	TGCAGCGTTGCCCCCGGGAATAGCAATCAGCCCCAGCATTTT